This TCR beta chain came from a study of post-analysis software for immune sequencing data. In the study overall: The courses of disease that were included comprised relapsing-remitting, secondary progressive and progressive-relapsing multiple sclerosis.

Unique molecular identifiers were carried by the TCR beta cDNA libraries. A single record per CDR3 protein comes from TCRdb applying MiXCR to the PCR reads. The table lists 430,000 or so distinct CDR3 sequences, approximately 38% of them singletons. This clonotype appeared a few times. The origin of this receptor is a girl aged 2-10 years with multiple sclerosis. Material: blood.

CDR3 sequence: CASGNSRATTEAFF. The CDR3 coding sequence is TGCGCCTCTGGTAACAGCAGGGCGACCACTGAAGCTTTCTTT. The rearrangement joins TRBV10-1 to TRBJ1-1; tentatively, D is TRBD1 (5 bases). The V end was cut by 11 bases, the J end by 4 bases, with 20 bases between. CDR3 length equals 14 residues. Germline V gene data show CDR1 as WNHNN and CDR2 as SYGVQD (reference sequence).